Listed below are T cell receptor beta chains from one sample, sequenced in a study of shared clonotypes between healthy human individuals. Profiling relied on immunoSEQ multiplex PCR, and the TCRdb table lists in-frame clones only, not all of them. The data contain some 2.4 million clones, approximately 93% of them singletons. The specimen was naive CD4+ T cells from PBMCs. These receptor sequences come from a man in his late teens or twenties in good health. Some clones in this sample may be carry-over from other donors' samples. The CDR3 runs from the conserved cysteine through the conserved F or W. The D gene is left open where the match is weak. Expanded clones are given a class, and other clones once, few, many or no size at all.

d_call | j_call | v_call | clone_size | cdr3_nt | cdr3_aa
TRBD1 | TRBJ1-5 | TRBV10-3 | . | TGTGCCATCAGTGAGATTAGGACAGGGATAAATCAGCCCCAGCATTTT | CAISEIRTGINQPQHF
. | TRBJ2-7 | TRBV10-3 | . | TGTGCCATCAGTGAGTCACCCCGAGGCGAGCAGTACTTC | CAISESPRGEQYF
TRBD1 | TRBJ1-5 | TRBV30 | . | TGTGCCTGGACCGCCCCGGGAGCACAGGGGAATCAGCCCCAGCATTTT | CAWTAPGAQGNQPQHF
. | TRBJ1-2 | TRBV6-1 | . | TGTGCCAGCAGTGAATATCCAGGGTCCGGCTACACCTTC | CASSEYPGSGYTF
. | TRBJ1-1 | TRBV2 | . | TGTGCCAGCAGCGGGTACGGGGGAGGGAGGACTGAAGCTTTCTTT | CASSGYGGGRTEAFF
TRBD2 | TRBJ2-1 | TRBV19 | . | TGTGCCAGTAGTACCGGACTAGCTAGGAATGAGCAGTTCTTC | CASSTGLARNEQFF
TRBD1 | TRBJ2-7 | TRBV28 | . | TGTGCCAGCAGTTTACCGGGACAGAACTACGAGCAGTACTTC | CASSLPGQNYEQYF
. | TRBJ2-3 | TRBV2 | . | TGTGCCAGCAGTGATTGGTCGGGGACGCAGTATTTT | CASSDWSGTQYF
. | TRBJ2-5 | TRBV4-3 | . | TGCGCCAGCAGCCAAGAATGGGGGGAGACCCAGTACTTC | CASSQEWGETQYF
. | TRBJ2-3 | TRBV5-6 | . | TGTGCCAGCAGCTTGATCGGTAGCACAGATACGCAGTATTTT | CASSLIGSTDTQYF
. | TRBJ1-2 | TRBV7-2 | once | TGTGCCAGCAGCTTAGGCGCTGGCGGCTACACCTTC | CASSLGAGGYTF
. | TRBJ2-6 | TRBV7-3 | . | TGTGCCAGCAGCTCCCTCGGGGTTTCTGGGGCCAACGTCCTGACTTTC | CASSSLGVSGANVLTF
TRBD2 | TRBJ2-1 | TRBV18 | . | TGTGCCAGCTCACCTTTACTAGCGGGAGGAGATGAGCAGTTCTTC | CASSPLLAGGDEQFF
. | TRBJ2-1 | TRBV27 | . | TGTGCCAGCAGTTTCCGCAATGAGCAGTTCTTC | CASSFRNEQFF
. | TRBJ2-3 | TRBV11-3 | . | TGTGCCAGCAGCGCCGGCCGGGAGACAGATACGCAGTATTTT | CASSAGRETDTQYF
. | TRBJ2-2 | TRBV12-5 | . | TGTGCTAGTGGTTTGTCCGGGGAGCTGTTTTTT | CASGLSGELFF
. | TRBJ2-5 | TRBV7-9 | . | TGTGCCAGCAGCTTAAGCCCGTCGGTGACCCAGTACTTC | CASSLSPSVTQYF
. | TRBJ2-3 | TRBV19 | . | TGTGCCAGTAGTATGACAGGAGTCCCAGATACGCAGTATTTT | CASSMTGVPDTQYF
. | TRBJ2-7 | TRBV7-9 | once | TGTGCCAGCAGCCCCCCCGTACCCTACGAGCAGTACTTC | CASSPPVPYEQYF
. | TRBJ2-5 | TRBV5-1 | . | TGCGCCAGCAGCTTGGTGGGATCCAGTGAGGAGACCCAGTACTTC | CASSLVGSSEETQYF
. | TRBJ1-6 | TRBV6-5 | . | TGTGCCAGCACCCAGACGGCATACGGGGGTTCACCCCTCCACTTT | CASTQTAYGGSPLHF
TRBD1 | TRBJ1-2 | TRBV28 | . | TGTGCCAGCAGACCACCCCGACAGGGGACCTCTAACTATGGCTACACCTTC | CASRPPRQGTSNYGYTF
. | TRBJ2-5 | TRBV5-1 | . | TGCGCCAGCAGCTCACTAACCCAAGAGACCCAGTACTTC | CASSSLTQETQYF
TRBD2 | TRBJ2-1 | TRBV7-8 | . | TGTGCCAGCTCCTACGGGGGGGGCGATGAGCAGTTCTTC | CASSYGGGDEQFF
. | TRBJ2-7 | TRBV28 | . | TGTGCCAGCAGCCTGGGGGGATCTCAAAGCCGGGACGAGCAGTACTTC | CASSLGGSQSRDEQYF
. | TRBJ1-2 | TRBV5-1 | . | TGCGCCAGCAGCCGCGGAGGGGAGGACTATGGCTACACCTTC | CASSRGGEDYGYTF
TRBD2 | TRBJ2-1 | TRBV5-1 | . | TGCGCCAGCAGCTTGACTAGCGGACCTCCTGAGCAGTTCTTC | CASSLTSGPPEQFF
. | TRBJ1-1 | TRBV27 | . | TGTGCCAGCAGTTCCCTCGGGTCCTGGAACACTGAAGCTTTCTTT | CASSSLGSWNTEAFF
. | TRBJ2-1 | TRBV27 | . | TGTGCCAGCAGCCCCACCGGGACATATAGATACAATGAGCAGTTCTTC | CASSPTGTYRYNEQFF
. | TRBJ2-7 | TRBV6-5 | . | TGTGCCAGCAGTCCGGAGGGAGTCCCCTACGAGCAGTACTTC | CASSPEGVPYEQYF
TRBD1 | TRBJ2-3 | TRBV11-2 | . | TGTGCCAGCAGATCTGGACAGGGTATTTCGGCAGATACGCAGTATTTT | CASRSGQGISADTQYF
TRBD1 | TRBJ1-2 | TRBV29-1 | . | TGCAGCGTTGGACAGGGAGCCGGCTATGGCTACACCTTC | CSVGQGAGYGYTF
. | TRBJ1-1 | TRBV29-1 | . | TGCAGCGTCGCCGGGCTGATGAATACTGAAGCTTTCTTT | CSVAGLMNTEAFF
. | TRBJ2-7 | TRBV11-2 | . | TGTGCCAGCAGCTCTTCCCTTCGGGAGCAGTACTTC | CASSSSLREQYF
. | TRBJ1-5 | TRBV2 | . | TGTGCCAGCAAAGTCGGGGAAGACCAGCCCCAGCATTTT | CASKVGEDQPQHF
. | TRBJ1-2 | TRBV7-9 | . | TGTGCCAGCACCCGATCGGACAGTTCTAACTATGGCTACACCTTC | CASTRSDSSNYGYTF